Listed below are T cell receptor beta chains from one sample, sequenced in a study of cytomegalovirus exposure and HLA in healthy donors. Clones were sequenced by immunoSEQ multiplex PCR, and TCRdb holds only the in-frame ones, with some missing. This table holds 75,000 to 100,000 clones, under 75% found once. The sample taken for sequencing was PBMCs. Every receptor here comes from a female donor in good health and CMV-seronegative. CDR3s include the opening cysteine and the closing phenylalanine or tryptophan. The D gene is left open where the match is weak. Clone size, where shown, is once, few, many, or a class for clones that have expanded.

d_call	clone_size	v_call	j_call	cdr3_aa	cdr3_nt
.	.	TRBV28	TRBJ1-5	CASSLARGNQPQHF	TGTGCCAGCAGTTTAGCAAGAGGCAATCAGCCCCAGCATTTT
.	once	TRBV6-5	TRBJ1-2	CASRRTSNYGYTF	TGTGCCAGCAGGCGTACTTCGAACTATGGCTACACCTTC
.	.	TRBV19	TRBJ1-5	CASSTGIGGLMKPGQPQHF	TGTGCCAGTAGTACGGGGATCGGGGGGTTAATGAAACCGGGGCAGCCCCAGCATTTT
TRBD1	.	TRBV25-1	TRBJ1-1	CDSSARPDRGRFSEAFF	TGTGACAGCAGTGCTCGCCCCGACAGGGGAAGGTTCTCTGAAGCTTTCTTT
TRBD1	.	TRBV30	TRBJ1-6	CAWLGQRNSPLHF	TGTGCCTGGTTGGGACAGCGGAATTCACCCCTCCACTTT
.	.	TRBV18	TRBJ2-3	CASSPEQPGTDTQYF	TGTGCCAGCTCACCAGAACAGCCCGGCACAGATACGCAGTATTTT
TRBD2	.	TRBV7-9	TRBJ2-7	CASSFFRLAGGKYEQYF	TGTGCCAGCAGCTTTTTTAGACTAGCGGGAGGAAAGTACGAGCAGTACTTC
TRBD1	.	TRBV28	TRBJ2-3	CASSSGQGTDTQYF	TGTGCCAGCAGTTCCGGACAGGGCACAGATACGCAGTATTTT
.	.	TRBV21-1	TRBJ2-2	CASSKISGRAGTGELFF	TGTGCCAGCAGCAAAATAAGCGGGAGGGCCGGCACCGGGGAGCTGTTTTTT
TRBD2	.	TRBV18	TRBJ2-3	CASSGITSGNTDTQYF	TGTGCCAGCTCAGGGATAACTAGCGGGAACACAGATACGCAGTATTTT
.	.	TRBV7-9	TRBJ2-5	CASSLVSGKETQYF	TGTGCCAGCAGCTTAGTTTCAGGGAAAGAGACCCAGTACTTC
.	few	TRBV4-3	TRBJ1-1	CASSQSGNTEAFF	TGCGCCAGCAGCCAGTCAGGGAACACTGAAGCTTTCTTT
TRBD1	few	TRBV9	TRBJ1-5	CASSVGTGGLEPQHF	TGTGCCAGCAGCGTCGGGACAGGGGGCTTGGAGCCCCAGCATTTT
TRBD2	.	TRBV11-2	TRBJ2-2	CASSLAGTRGTGELFF	TGTGCCAGCAGCTTAGCCGGGACTAGGGGCACCGGGGAGCTGTTTTTT
TRBD1	.	TRBV29-1	TRBJ2-2	CSVEGTEIGELFF	TGCAGCGTTGAGGGGACAGAGATCGGGGAGCTGTTTTTT
TRBD2	.	TRBV19	TRBJ2-1	CASSSRLAGTYNEQFF	TGTGCCAGTAGTAGCAGACTAGCGGGCACCTACAATGAGCAGTTCTTC
TRBD1	few	TRBV15	TRBJ1-1	CATSRDWADRVYGMEAFF	TGTGCCACCAGCAGAGATTGGGCCGACAGGGTGTACGGGATGGAAGCTTTCTTT
.	few	TRBV19	TRBJ2-2	CASSIGRGAGELFF	TGTGCCAGTAGTATAGGCAGGGGCGCCGGGGAGCTGTTTTTT
.	.	TRBV28	TRBJ1-1	CASSLGGASIEAFF	TGTGCCAGCAGTTTAGGGGGGGCGAGTATTGAAGCTTTCTTT
.	.	TRBV10-2	TRBJ2-3	CASSEGTSTDTQYF	TGCGCCAGCAGTGAAGGGACAAGCACAGATACGCAGTATTTT
TRBD2	few	TRBV27	TRBJ2-2	CASSNARLAGGPNTGELFF	TGTGCCAGCAGTAATGCCCGGCTAGCGGGGGGCCCGAACACCGGGGAGCTGTTTTTT
.	.	TRBV4-1	TRBJ1-6	CASSQLRGYPLHF	TGCGCCAGCAGCCAGCTACGAGGGTATCCCCTCCACTTT
TRBD2	.	TRBV10-3	TRBJ2-3	CAISRAGVTDTQYF	TGTGCCATCAGTCGAGCGGGAGTAACAGATACGCAGTATTTT
.	.	TRBV2	TRBJ2-7	CASSGGSSDEQYF	TGTGCCAGCAGTGGCGGTAGCTCCGACGAGCAGTACTTC
TRBD2	few	TRBV4-3	TRBJ2-7	CASSPRLALSYEQYF	TGCGCCAGCAGCCCCCGACTAGCTCTTTCCTACGAGCAGTACTTC
TRBD1	once	TRBV12-5	TRBJ1-2	CASGFFSGTGPNYGYTF	TGTGCTAGTGGTTTTTTTTCGGGGACAGGGCCTAACTATGGCTACACCTTC
.	.	TRBV5-6	TRBJ2-3	CASSFRTRGTDTQYF	TGTGCCAGCAGCTTCCGGACGAGGGGGACAGATACGCAGTATTTT
TRBD1	once	TRBV5-4	TRBJ1-2	CASSLRGQGLGYTF	TGTGCCAGCAGCTTGAGGGGACAGGGTCTTGGCTACACCTTC
.	.	TRBV6-5	TRBJ1-1	CASSYSYRTGEAFF	TGTGCCAGCAGTTACTCGTATCGAACAGGTGAAGCTTTCTTT
.	.	TRBV30	TRBJ1-1	CAWKQGSTEAFF	TGTGCCTGGAAACAGGGTAGCACTGAAGCTTTCTTT
.	few	TRBV10-3	TRBJ2-7	CAIAPTSAAEQYF	TGTGCCATAGCCCCGACTAGTGCCGCCGAGCAGTACTTC
TRBD1	.	TRBV4-3	TRBJ1-1	CASSPQTGGRPEAFF	TGCGCCAGCAGCCCCCAGACAGGGGGCCGACCTGAAGCTTTCTTT
TRBD2	once	TRBV9	TRBJ2-1	CASGAGGPNNEQFF	TGTGCCAGCGGAGCGGGAGGGCCCAACAATGAGCAGTTCTTC
TRBD1	few	TRBV7-9	TRBJ2-1	CASNGYRGLSYNEQFF	TGTGCCAGCAATGGCTACAGGGGGCTTTCCTACAATGAGCAGTTCTTC
.	.	TRBV6-1	TRBJ2-3	CASSHGSSADTQYF	TGTGCCAGCAGTCACGGGAGCTCTGCAGATACGCAGTATTTT
TRBD2	.	TRBV4-2	TRBJ2-3	CASSQEVSGRIADTQYF	TGTGCCAGCAGCCAAGAGGTTAGCGGGAGGATTGCAGATACGCAGTATTTT
TRBD1	few	TRBV4-3	TRBJ2-1	CASSWDRASYSEQFF	TGCGCCAGCAGCTGGGACAGGGCCTCCTACAGTGAGCAGTTCTTC
.	.	TRBV28	TRBJ2-2	CASSLQGGGGELFF	TGTGCCAGCAGTTTACAGGGGGGAGGCGGGGAGCTGTTTTTT
.	.	TRBV7-2	TRBJ2-7	CASSRRTDSYEQYF	TGTGCCAGCAGCCGGCGGACAGACTCCTACGAGCAGTACTTC
TRBD1	.	TRBV5-1	TRBJ1-2	CASSLRLLYGQGIDGYTF	TGCGCCAGCAGCCTTCGACTATTATACGGACAGGGTATAGATGGCTACACCTTC
.	.	TRBV5-1	TRBJ2-5	CASSSEIGVETQYF	TGCGCCAGCAGCTCCGAGATAGGGGTGGAGACCCAGTACTTC
TRBD1	few	TRBV5-4	TRBJ1-2	CASSTGTGEYGYTF	TGTGCCAGCAGCACGGGGACAGGGGAATATGGCTACACCTTC
TRBD1	.	TRBV7-9	TRBJ1-1	CASSRANRGLNTEAFF	TGTGCCAGCAGCCGAGCAAACAGGGGTTTGAACACTGAAGCTTTCTTT
TRBD1	few	TRBV2	TRBJ1-2	CASQGQGFYGYTF	TGTGCCAGCCAAGGACAGGGTTTCTATGGCTACACCTTC
TRBD1	.	TRBV9	TRBJ2-1	CASNPGTGHNEQFF	TGTGCCAGCAACCCCGGGACAGGCCACAATGAGCAGTTCTTC